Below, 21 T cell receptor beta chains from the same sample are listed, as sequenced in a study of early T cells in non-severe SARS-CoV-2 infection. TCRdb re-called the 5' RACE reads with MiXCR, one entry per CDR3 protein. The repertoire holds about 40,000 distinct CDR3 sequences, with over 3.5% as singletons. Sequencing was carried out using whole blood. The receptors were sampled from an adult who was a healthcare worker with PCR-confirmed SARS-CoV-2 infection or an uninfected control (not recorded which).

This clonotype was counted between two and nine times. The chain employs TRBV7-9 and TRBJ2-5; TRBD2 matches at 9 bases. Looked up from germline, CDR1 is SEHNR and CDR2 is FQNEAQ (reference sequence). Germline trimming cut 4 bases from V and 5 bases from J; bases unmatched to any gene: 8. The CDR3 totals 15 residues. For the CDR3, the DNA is TGTGCCAGCAGCTCCCGGGTAGCGGGAGTTGAGACCCAGTACTTC. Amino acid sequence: CASSSRVAGVETQYF.

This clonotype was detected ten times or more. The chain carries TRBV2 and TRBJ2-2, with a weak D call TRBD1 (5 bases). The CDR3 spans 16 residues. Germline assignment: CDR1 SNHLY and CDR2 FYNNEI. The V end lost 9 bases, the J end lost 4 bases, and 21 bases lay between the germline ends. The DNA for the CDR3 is TGTGCCAGTCGATCGGGCTTCGACAGAATCACCGGGGAGCTGTTTTTT. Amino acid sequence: CASRSGFDRITGELFF.

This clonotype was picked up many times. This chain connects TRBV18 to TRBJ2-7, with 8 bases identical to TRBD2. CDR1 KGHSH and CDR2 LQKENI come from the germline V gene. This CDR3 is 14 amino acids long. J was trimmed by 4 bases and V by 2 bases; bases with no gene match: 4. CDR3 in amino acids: CASSPSRGVYEQYF. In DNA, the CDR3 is TGTGCCAGCTCACCATCGCGGGGGGTATACGAGCAGTACTTC.

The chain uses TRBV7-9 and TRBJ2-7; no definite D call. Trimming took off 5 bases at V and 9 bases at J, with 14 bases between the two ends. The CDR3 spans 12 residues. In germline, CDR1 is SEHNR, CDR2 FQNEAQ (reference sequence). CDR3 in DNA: TGTGCCAGCAGCCCGGACGAAGATCTGCAGTACTTC. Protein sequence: CASSPDEDLQYF.

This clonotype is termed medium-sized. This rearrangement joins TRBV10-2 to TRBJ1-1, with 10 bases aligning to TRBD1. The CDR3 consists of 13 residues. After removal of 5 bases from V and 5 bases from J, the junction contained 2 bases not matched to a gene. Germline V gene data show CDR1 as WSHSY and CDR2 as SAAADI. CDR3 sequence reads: CASSTDRGTEAFF. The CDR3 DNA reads TGCGCCAGCAGTACGGACAGGGGGACTGAAGCTTTCTTT.

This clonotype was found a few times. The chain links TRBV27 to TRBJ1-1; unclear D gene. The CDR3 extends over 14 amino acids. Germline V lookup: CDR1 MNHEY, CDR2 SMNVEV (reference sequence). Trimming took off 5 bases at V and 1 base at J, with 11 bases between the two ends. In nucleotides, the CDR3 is TGTGCCAGCAGTCTATGGCCAGAGAACACTGAAGCTTTCTTT. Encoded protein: CASSLWPENTEAFF.

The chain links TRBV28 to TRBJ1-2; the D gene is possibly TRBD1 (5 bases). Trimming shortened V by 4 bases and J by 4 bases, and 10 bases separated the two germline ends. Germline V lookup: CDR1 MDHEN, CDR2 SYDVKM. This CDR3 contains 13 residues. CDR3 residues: CASSSRQTYGYTF. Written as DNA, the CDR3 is TGTGCCAGCAGTTCCCGACAGACCTATGGCTACACCTTC.

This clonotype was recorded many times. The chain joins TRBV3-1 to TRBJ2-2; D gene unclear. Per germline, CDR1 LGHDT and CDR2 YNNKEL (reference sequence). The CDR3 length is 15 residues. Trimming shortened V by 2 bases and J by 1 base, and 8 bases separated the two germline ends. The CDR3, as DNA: TGTGCCAGCAGCCAAAGTTTACGGAACACCGGGGAGCTGTTTTTT. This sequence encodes CASSQSLRNTGELFF.

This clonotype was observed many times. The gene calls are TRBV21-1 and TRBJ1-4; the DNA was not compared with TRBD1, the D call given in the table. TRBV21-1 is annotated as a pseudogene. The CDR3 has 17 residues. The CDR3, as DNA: TGTGCCAGCAGCAAGACTCGGAGGGGGGACTTTAATGAAAAACTGTTTTTT. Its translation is CASSKTRRGDFNEKLFF.

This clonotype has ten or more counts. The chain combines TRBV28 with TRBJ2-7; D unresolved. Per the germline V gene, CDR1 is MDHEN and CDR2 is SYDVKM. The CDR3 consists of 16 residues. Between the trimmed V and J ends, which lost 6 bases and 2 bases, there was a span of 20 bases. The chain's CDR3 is CASSQVSHLNPYEQYF. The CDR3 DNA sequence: TGTGCCAGCAGCCAGGTTTCGCACCTCAACCCCTACGAGCAGTACTTC.

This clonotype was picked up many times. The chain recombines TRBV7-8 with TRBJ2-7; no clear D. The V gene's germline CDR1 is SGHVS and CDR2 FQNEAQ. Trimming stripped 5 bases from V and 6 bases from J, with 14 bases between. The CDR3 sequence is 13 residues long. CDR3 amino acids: CASSPDSRPEQYF. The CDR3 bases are TGTGCCAGCAGCCCCGATTCCCGTCCCGAGCAGTACTTC.

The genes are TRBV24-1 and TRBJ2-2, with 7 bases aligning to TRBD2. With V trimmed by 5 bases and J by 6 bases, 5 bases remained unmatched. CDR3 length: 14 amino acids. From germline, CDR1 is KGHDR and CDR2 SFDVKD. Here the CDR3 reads CATSGSGLPGELFF. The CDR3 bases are TGTGCCACCAGTGGATCGGGACTACCCGGGGAGCTGTTTTTT.

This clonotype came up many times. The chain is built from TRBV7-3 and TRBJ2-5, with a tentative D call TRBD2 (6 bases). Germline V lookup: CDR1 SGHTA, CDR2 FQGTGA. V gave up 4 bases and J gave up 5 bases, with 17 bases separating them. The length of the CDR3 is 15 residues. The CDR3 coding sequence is TGTGCCAGCAGCTGGGGAGGATCAAGGATGGAGACCCAGTACTTC. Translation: CASSWGGSRMETQYF.

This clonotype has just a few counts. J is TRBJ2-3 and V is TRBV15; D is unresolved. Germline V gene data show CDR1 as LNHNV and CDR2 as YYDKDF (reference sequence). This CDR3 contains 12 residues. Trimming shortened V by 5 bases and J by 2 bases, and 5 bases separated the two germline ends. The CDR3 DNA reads TGTGCCACCAGCCCTTCCACAGATACGCAGTATTTT. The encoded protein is CATSPSTDTQYF.

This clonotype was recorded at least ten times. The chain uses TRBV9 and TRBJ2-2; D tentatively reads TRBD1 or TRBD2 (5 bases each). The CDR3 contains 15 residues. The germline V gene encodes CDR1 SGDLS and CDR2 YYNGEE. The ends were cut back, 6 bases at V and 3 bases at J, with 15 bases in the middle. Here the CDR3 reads CASTRAVGDTGELFF. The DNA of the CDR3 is TGTGCCAGCACCAGAGCGGTGGGGGACACCGGGGAGCTGTTTTTT.

The DNA of the CDR3 is TGTGCCTGGAGTGCGAGCTACGAGCAGTACTTC. It codes for CAWSASYEQYF. The rearrangement joins TRBV30 to TRBJ2-7; D ambiguous. CDR1 and CDR2 from the germline V gene are GTSNPN and SVGIG (reference sequence). V was clipped by 1 base and J by 3 bases, with 4 bases between them. The CDR3 is made up of 11 amino acids.

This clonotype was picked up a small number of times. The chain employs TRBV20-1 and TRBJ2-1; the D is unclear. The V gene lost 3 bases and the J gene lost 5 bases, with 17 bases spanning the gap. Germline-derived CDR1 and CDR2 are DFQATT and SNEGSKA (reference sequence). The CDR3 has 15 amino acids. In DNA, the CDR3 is TGCAGTGCTAGTTCCTTGGACGTTCGACACAATGAGCAGTTCTTC. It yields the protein CSASSLDVRHNEQFF.

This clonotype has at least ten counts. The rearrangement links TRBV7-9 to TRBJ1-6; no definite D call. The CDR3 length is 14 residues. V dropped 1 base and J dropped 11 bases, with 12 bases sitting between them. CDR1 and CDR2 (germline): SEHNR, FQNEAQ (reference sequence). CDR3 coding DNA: TGTGCCAGCAGCTTAGGCTCAGCCGTGGCACCCCTCCACTTT. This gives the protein CASSLGSAVAPLHF.

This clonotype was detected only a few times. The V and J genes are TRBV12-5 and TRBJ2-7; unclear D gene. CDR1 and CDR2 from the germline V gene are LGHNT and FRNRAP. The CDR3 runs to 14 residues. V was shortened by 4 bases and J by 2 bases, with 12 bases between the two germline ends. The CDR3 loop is CASGSPPIAYEQYF. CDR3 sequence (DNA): TGTGCTAGTGGTTCACCCCCAATAGCCTACGAGCAGTACTTC.

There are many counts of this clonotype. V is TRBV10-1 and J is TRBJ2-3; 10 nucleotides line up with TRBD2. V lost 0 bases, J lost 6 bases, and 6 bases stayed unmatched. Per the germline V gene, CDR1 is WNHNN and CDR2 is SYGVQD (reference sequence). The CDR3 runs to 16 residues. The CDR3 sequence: CASSESAGGRSDTQYF. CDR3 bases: TGCGCCAGCAGTGAGTCAGCGGGGGGGCGAAGCGATACGCAGTATTTT.

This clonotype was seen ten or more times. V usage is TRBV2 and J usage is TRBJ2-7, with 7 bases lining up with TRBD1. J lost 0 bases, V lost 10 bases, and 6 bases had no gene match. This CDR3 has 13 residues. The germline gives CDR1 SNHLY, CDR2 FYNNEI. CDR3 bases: TGTGCCAACTCCGGGACAGACTCCTACGAGCAGTACTTC. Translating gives CANSGTDSYEQYF.